The T cell receptor beta chain under discussion was sequenced for a study of response to subunit inactivated influenza vaccine. Points on this clonotype: Its antigen remains unidentified.

General study points: After each seasonal influenza vaccination, few new T cells are recruited, the authors suggested.

MiXCR, run by TCRdb on the RT-PCR reads, gives a single entry per CDR3 protein. The sample yields roughly 760,000 distinct CDR3 sequences, 21% seen once. The sequence came from a man aged 45-60 years who received an inactivated influenza vaccine. This material consisted of PBMCs from blood, taken 4 to 6 days after vaccination.

This CDR3 reads CASSWRSGTEAFF. Here the CDR3 DNA reads TGTGCCAGCAGTTGGAGGAGCGGAACTGAAGCTTTCTTT. This chain uses TRBV12-3 or TRBV12-4 with TRBJ1-1; D remains ambiguous. The length of the CDR3 is 13 residues. Deletions cut 4 bases from V and 5 bases from J, with 11 bases between.